Shown below are 25 T cell receptor beta chains from a single sample sequenced in a study of blood T cell repertoires in COVID-19. Clones were sequenced by immunoSEQ multiplex PCR, and TCRdb holds only the in-frame ones, with some missing. The sample has about 160,000 clones; approximately 78% are singletons. Sequenced input: peripheral blood. The receptors stem from a human donor in a cohort sampled during active COVID-19.

The chain employs TRBV4-1 and TRBJ2-2; TRBD2 is a possible D gene (5 bases). Germline CDR1 and CDR2: MGHRA and YSYEKL. V gave up 1 base and J gave up 6 bases, with 12 bases separating them. There are 15 residues in the CDR3. The DNA of the CDR3 is TGCGCCAGCAGCCAAGTGGCGAGGGCGGCCGGGGAGCTGTTTTTT. Protein sequence: CASSQVARAAGELFF.

This sequence joins TRBV7-2 and TRBJ1-4; 10 bases fit TRBD1. Germline V gene data show CDR1 as SGHTA and CDR2 as FQGNSA. The CDR3 loop spans 15 amino acids. The trim removed 1 base at V and 8 bases at J, leaving 4 bases unmatched. DNA for the CDR3: TGTGCCAGCAGCTTAGGGACAGGGGGAGGGGAAAAACTGTTTTTT. Translated: CASSLGTGGGEKLFF.

V and J are TRBV6-5 and TRBJ2-7; 8 bases align to TRBD1. With V trimmed by 2 bases and J by 6 bases, 6 bases remained unmatched. The CDR3 contains 14 residues. CDR1 is MNHEY, CDR2 SVGAGI, per germline. The CDR3 here is CASSYRQGYIEQYF. The CDR3 nucleotides are TGTGCCAGCAGTTACCGACAGGGGTATATCGAGCAGTACTTC.

The rearrangement uses TRBV7-3 and TRBJ2-1; a possible D gene is TRBD1 (6 bases). V lost 4 bases and J lost 4, with 11 bases in between. Germline V gene lookup returns CDR1 SGHTA and CDR2 FQGTGA. The CDR3 runs to 14 residues. The CDR3 loop reads CASSSLDRYNEQFF. In nucleotides, the CDR3 is TGTGCCAGCAGCTCCCTTGACAGGTACAATGAGCAGTTCTTC.

The CDR3 here is CASKPGVNTEAFF. The CDR3 DNA reads as TGTGCCAGCAAGCCGGGGGTTAACACTGAAGCTTTCTTT. This chain uses TRBV7-9 with TRBJ1-1; D is possibly TRBD1 (5 bases). The CDR3 loop spans 13 amino acids. The germline V gene encodes CDR1 SEHNR and CDR2 FQNEAQ (reference sequence). V shed 7 bases and J shed 2 bases, with 11 bases lying between them.

The chain joins TRBV5-8 to TRBJ1-4, with TRBD1 matching 9 bases. The V gene end was trimmed by 4 bases and the J gene end by 6 bases; junction bases not matched to a gene: 7. Germline loops: CDR1 SGHTS, CDR2 YDEGEE. CDR3 length equals 15 residues. The CDR3: CASSPEGTGHEKLFF. The CDR3 bases are TGTGCCAGCAGCCCTGAGGGGACAGGGCATGAAAAACTGTTTTTT.

The V call is TRBV5-4, the J call TRBJ1-1, with TRBD1 as a possible D gene (5 bases). The V and J ends lost 4 bases and 0 bases respectively, with 16 bases between them. This CDR3 is 16 amino acids long. Germline values: CDR1 SGHNT, CDR2 YYREEE (reference sequence). The CDR3 DNA follows: TGTGCCAGCAGCATTGTTGGGGCGTCGATGAACACTGAAGCTTTCTTT. This codes for CASSIVGASMNTEAFF.

The chain combines TRBV29-1 with TRBJ2-5; TRBD2 matches 11 bases. There are 16 residues in the CDR3. Germline values: CDR1 SQVTM, CDR2 ANQGSEA. The V segment lost 5 bases and the J segment 2 bases; nucleotides outside the gene matches: 10. DNA of the CDR3: TGCAGCGTTTGGGGACTAGCGGAGAAGATGCAAGAGACCCAGTACTTC. Translated, it gives CSVWGLAEKMQETQYF.

This clone has just a few counts. The chain uses TRBV28 and TRBJ2-2; the D gene is possibly TRBD2 (6 bases). V lost 6 bases and J 7 bases, leaving 12 bases between the germline ends. The CDR3 loop spans 13 amino acids. Germline V CDR1 and CDR2: MDHEN, SYDVKM. DNA of the CDR3: TGTGCCAGCAGGACTAGGGGAATCGGGGAGCTGTTTTTT. Translated, it gives CASRTRGIGELFF.

This clone was seen a few times. The chain carries TRBV19 and TRBJ1-2; D call uncertain. Trimming took 2 bases from V and 1 from J, leaving 5 bases between them. This CDR3 is built from 13 residues. In germline, CDR1 is LNHDA, CDR2 SQIVND (reference sequence). Here the CDR3 reads CASSINFNYGYTF. CDR3 coding DNA: TGTGCCAGTAGTATAAACTTTAACTATGGCTACACCTTC. The full variable domain, in which reference TRBV19 and TRBJ1-2 provide the parts outside the CDR3, is DGGITQSPKYLFRKEGQNVTLSCEQNLNHDAMYWYRQDPGQGLRLIYYSQIVNDFQKGDIAEGYSVSREKKESFPLTVTSAQKNPTAFYLCASSINFNYGYTFGSGTRLTVV.

V usage is TRBV2 and J usage is TRBJ1-5; 8 bases line up with TRBD1. CDR1 is SNHLY, CDR2 FYNNEI, per germline. The J segment lost 2 bases and the V segment lost 7 bases, leaving 7 bases of the junction unmatched. The CDR3 spans 15 residues. CDR3 DNA sequence: TGTGCCAGCACTGCTCAGGGGGCTGGCAATCAGCCCCAGCATTTT. Its translation: CASTAQGAGNQPQHF. Combining the CDR3 with reference TRBV2 and TRBJ1-5 gives the whole variable domain EPEVTQTPSHQVTQMGQEVILRCVPISNHLYFYWYRQILGQKVEFLVSFYNNEISEKSEIFDDQFSVERPDGSNFTLKIRSTKLEDSAMYFCASTAQGAGNQPQHFGDGTRLSIL.

J is TRBJ1-2 and V is TRBV27, with D possibly TRBD1 on 5 matching bases. CDR3 length: 13 amino acids. Looked up from germline, CDR1 is MNHEY and CDR2 is SMNVEV (reference sequence). Trimming pared 5 bases from V and 1 base from J, leaving 8 bases between. CDR3 loop: CASSRGGNYGYTF. Written as DNA, the CDR3 is TGTGCCAGCAGTCGGGGGGGTAACTATGGCTACACCTTC.

This sequence joins TRBV14 and TRBJ2-7, with a weak D call TRBD2 (6 bases). The V end was cut by 3 bases, the J end by 4 bases, with 19 bases between. The CDR3 has 16 amino acids. Germline values: CDR1 SGHDN, CDR2 FVKESK. CDR3 amino acids: CASSHLDRLGTYEQYF. CDR3 DNA: TGTGCCAGCAGCCACCTGGACCGCCTGGGGACTTACGAGCAGTACTTC.

The genes are TRBV4-1 and TRBJ1-2, with 8 bases aligning to TRBD1. Trimming removed 0 bases from V and 4 bases from J; junction bases left unmatched: 7. Germline loops: CDR1 MGHRA, CDR2 YSYEKL. This CDR3 comprises 16 residues. The CDR3 DNA reads TGCGCCAGCAGCCAAGATCCAGGACAGGGAGGCTATGGCTACACCTTC. Its protein is CASSQDPGQGGYGYTF.

The chain joins TRBV27 to TRBJ1-3, with 9 positions matching TRBD1. The ends lost 4 bases at V and 0 bases at J; junction bases unmatched: 10. Germline assignment: CDR1 MNHEY and CDR2 SMNVEV (reference sequence). The CDR3 has 18 residues. The CDR3 here is CASSSDRDRDHSGNTIYF. For the CDR3, the DNA is TGTGCCAGCAGTTCCGACCGGGACAGGGATCACTCTGGAAACACCATATATTTT.

The chain links TRBV4-1 to TRBJ2-7; 9 nucleotides match TRBD2. This CDR3 comprises 16 residues. The germline CDR1 and CDR2 sequences are MGHRA and YSYEKL. V shed 4 bases and J 1 base; nucleotides not matched to a gene: 8. The CDR3: CASSRLASGDSYEQYF. CDR3 coding DNA: TGCGCCAGCAGCCGATTAGCTAGCGGGGATTCCTACGAGCAGTACTTC.

The rearrangement joins TRBV19 to TRBJ1-5; no definite D call. Germline CDR1 LNHDA, CDR2 SQIVND (reference sequence). With 5 bases removed from V and 1 base from J, the gap between germline ends came to 15 bases. The CDR3 extends over 16 amino acids. CDR3 nucleotides: TGTGCCAGTAGTTGGGCAGCGGGTGCGAGCAATCAGCCCCAGCATTTT. Its protein is CASSWAAGASNQPQHF.

V is TRBV6-5 and J is TRBJ1-4; no firm D call. Germline CDR1 reads MNHEY; CDR2 reads SVGAGI. The CDR3 is 15 residues long. Trimming took off 3 bases at V and 3 bases at J, with 11 bases between the two ends. In DNA, the CDR3 is TGTGCCAGCAGTTATTCGGGGTTGGCTAATGAAAAACTGTTTTTT. Its translation: CASSYSGLANEKLFF.

At least ten counts were recorded for this clone. The rearrangement uses TRBV6-5 and TRBJ1-1; D possibly corresponds to TRBD1 (5 bases). Germline V gene sequence: CDR1 MNHEY, CDR2 SVGAGI. The V end lost 0 bases, the J end lost 1 base, and 9 bases lay between the germline ends. This CDR3 spans 15 amino acids. CDR3 sequence reads: CASSYSGQRNTEAFF. For the CDR3, the DNA is TGTGCCAGCAGTTACTCGGGGCAGCGGAACACTGAAGCTTTCTTT.

The J gene is TRBJ1-1, the V gene TRBV27; D may be TRBD1 (6 bases). Trimming left V 4 bases short and J 1 base short, with 13 bases between. The CDR3 totals 15 residues. CDR1 is MNHEY, CDR2 SMNVEV, per germline (reference sequence). CDR3 coding DNA: TGTGCCAGCAGTTCAAGGACAGCAAGGAACACTGAAGCTTTCTTT. As protein: CASSSRTARNTEAFF.

This sequence joins TRBV4-3 and TRBJ2-3; weak D call: TRBD1 (5 bases). Trimming shortened V by 1 base and J by 6 bases, and 17 bases separated the two germline ends. The CDR3 has 16 residues. Germline-derived CDR1 and CDR2 are LGHNA and YSLEER. CDR3: CASSQGRTHNRDTQYF. For the CDR3, the DNA is TGCGCCAGCAGCCAAGGACGCACACACAACAGGGATACGCAGTATTTT.

The table lists this clone with a few counts. This rearrangement joins TRBV5-1 to TRBJ2-7; 10 bases fit TRBD2. Germline assignment: CDR1 SGHRS and CDR2 YFSETQ. The V gene end was trimmed by 2 bases and the J gene end by 7 bases; junction bases not matched to a gene: 21. This CDR3 has 19 residues. CDR3 nucleotides: TGCGCCAGCAGCTTACCAGAGAAGAACAGCGGGAGGGCCTGGTGGGAGCAGTACTTC. As protein: CASSLPEKNSGRAWWEQYF.

The V and J genes are TRBV5-4 and TRBJ1-5, with 8 bases matching TRBD1. V trimming: 4 bases; J trimming: 7 bases; junction bases outside the gene matches: 7. This CDR3 is 14 amino acids long. Germline lookup yields CDR1 SGHNT and CDR2 YYREEE (reference sequence). The DNA of the CDR3 is TGTGCCAGCAGCCCCGGACAGGGAGGACAGCCCCAGCATTTT. It yields the protein CASSPGQGGQPQHF. The whole variable domain, filled in from reference TRBV5-4 and TRBJ1-5, reads ETGVTQSPTHLIKTRGQQVTLRCSSQSGHNTVSWYQQALGQGPQFIFQYYREEENGRGNFPPRFSGLQFPNYSSELNVNALELDDSALYLCASSPGQGGQPQHFGDGTRLSIL.

A single count supports this clone. V is TRBV7-2 and J is TRBJ1-1; perhaps TRBD1 as D (5 bases). Germline assignment: CDR1 SGHTA and CDR2 FQGNSA. The CDR3 length is 13 residues. The ends were cut back, 6 bases at V and 1 base at J, with 9 bases in the middle. DNA for the CDR3: TGTGCCAGCAGTATCCAGGGGAACACTGAAGCTTTCTTT. This translates into CASSIQGNTEAFF.

This clone was detected only once. The chain carries TRBV28 and TRBJ2-2; 10 bases match TRBD2. Germline V gene lookup returns CDR1 MDHEN and CDR2 SYDVKM. V was pared by 6 bases and J by 3 bases, with 7 bases of the junction left unmatched. The CDR3 runs to 16 residues. CDR3 amino acids: CASRQSGGAHTGELFF. The CDR3 DNA sequence: TGTGCCAGCAGACAAAGCGGGGGGGCTCACACCGGGGAGCTGTTTTTT.